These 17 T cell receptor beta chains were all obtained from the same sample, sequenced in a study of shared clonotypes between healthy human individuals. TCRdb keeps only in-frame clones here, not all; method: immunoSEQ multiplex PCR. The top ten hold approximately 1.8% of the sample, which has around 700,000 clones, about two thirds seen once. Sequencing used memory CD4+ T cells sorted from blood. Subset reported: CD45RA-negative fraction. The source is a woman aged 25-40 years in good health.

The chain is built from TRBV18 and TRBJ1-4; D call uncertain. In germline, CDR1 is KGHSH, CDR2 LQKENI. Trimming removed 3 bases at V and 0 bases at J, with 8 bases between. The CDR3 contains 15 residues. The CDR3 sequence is CASSPLTSTNEKLFF. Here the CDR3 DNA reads TGTGCCAGCTCACCTTTGACATCAACTAATGAAAAACTGTTTTTT.

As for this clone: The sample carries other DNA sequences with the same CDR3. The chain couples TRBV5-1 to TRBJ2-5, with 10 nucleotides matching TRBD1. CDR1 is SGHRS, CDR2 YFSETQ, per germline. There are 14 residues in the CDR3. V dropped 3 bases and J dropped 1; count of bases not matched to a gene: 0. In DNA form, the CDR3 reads TGCGCCAGCAGCTGGACAGGGGGCCAAGAGACCCAGTACTTC. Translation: CASSWTGGQETQYF.

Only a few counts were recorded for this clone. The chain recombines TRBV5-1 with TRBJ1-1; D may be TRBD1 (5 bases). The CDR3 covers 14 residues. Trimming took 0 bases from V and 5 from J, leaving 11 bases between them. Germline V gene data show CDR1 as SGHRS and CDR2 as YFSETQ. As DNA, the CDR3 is TGCGCCAGCAGCTTGGTCGGGGGTGAGACTGAAGCTTTCTTT. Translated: CASSLVGGETEAFF.

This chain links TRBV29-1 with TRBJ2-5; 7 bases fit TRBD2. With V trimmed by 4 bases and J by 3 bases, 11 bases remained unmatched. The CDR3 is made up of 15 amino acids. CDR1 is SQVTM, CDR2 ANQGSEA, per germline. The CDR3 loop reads CSVGGRVVVEETQYF. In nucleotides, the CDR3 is TGCAGCGTTGGTGGGAGGGTCGTTGTGGAAGAGACCCAGTACTTC.

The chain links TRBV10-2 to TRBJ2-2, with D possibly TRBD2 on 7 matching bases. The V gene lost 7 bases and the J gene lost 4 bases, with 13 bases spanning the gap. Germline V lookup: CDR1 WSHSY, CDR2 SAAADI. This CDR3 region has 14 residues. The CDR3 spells CASKAGAGTGELFF. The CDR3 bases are TGCGCCAGCAAGGCGGGGGCCGGCACCGGGGAGCTGTTTTTT.

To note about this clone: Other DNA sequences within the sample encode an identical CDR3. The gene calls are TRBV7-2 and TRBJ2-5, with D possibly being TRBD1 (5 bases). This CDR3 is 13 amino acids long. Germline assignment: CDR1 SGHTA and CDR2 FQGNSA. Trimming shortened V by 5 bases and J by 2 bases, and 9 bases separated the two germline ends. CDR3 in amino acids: CASSTRVQETQYF. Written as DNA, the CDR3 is TGTGCCAGCAGCACCAGGGTTCAAGAGACCCAGTACTTC.

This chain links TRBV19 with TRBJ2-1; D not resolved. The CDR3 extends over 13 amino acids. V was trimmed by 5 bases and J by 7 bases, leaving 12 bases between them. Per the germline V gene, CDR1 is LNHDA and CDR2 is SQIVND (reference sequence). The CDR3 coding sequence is TGTGCCAGTAGTCCGCCAGTTACGAATGAGCAGTTCTTC. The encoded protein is CASSPPVTNEQFF.

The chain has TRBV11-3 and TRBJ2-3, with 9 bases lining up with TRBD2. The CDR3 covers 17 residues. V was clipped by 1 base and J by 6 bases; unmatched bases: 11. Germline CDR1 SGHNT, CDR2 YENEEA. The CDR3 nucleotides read TGTGCCAGCAGCTTAGGCATCGGGGCGGGAGGGGAGGATACGCAGTATTTT. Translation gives CASSLGIGAGGEDTQYF.

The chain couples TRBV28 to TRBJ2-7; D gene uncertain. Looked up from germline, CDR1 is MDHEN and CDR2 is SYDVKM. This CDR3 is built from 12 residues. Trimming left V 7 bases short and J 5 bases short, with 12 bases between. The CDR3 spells CASKLRANEQYF. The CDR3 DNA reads TGTGCCAGCAAGCTCCGCGCGAACGAGCAGTACTTC. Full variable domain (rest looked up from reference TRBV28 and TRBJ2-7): DVKVTQSSRYLVKRTGEKVFLECVQDMDHENMFWYRQDPGLGLRLIYFSYDVKMKEKGDIPEGYSVSREKKERFSLILESASTNQTSMYLCASKLRANEQYFGPGTRLTVT.

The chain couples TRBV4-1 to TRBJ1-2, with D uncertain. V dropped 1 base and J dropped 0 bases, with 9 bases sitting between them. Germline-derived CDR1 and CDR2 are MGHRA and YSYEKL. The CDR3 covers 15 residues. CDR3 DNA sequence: TGCGCCAGCAGCCAAGGAGGGCCAGCTAACTATGGCTACACCTTC. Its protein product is CASSQGGPANYGYTF.

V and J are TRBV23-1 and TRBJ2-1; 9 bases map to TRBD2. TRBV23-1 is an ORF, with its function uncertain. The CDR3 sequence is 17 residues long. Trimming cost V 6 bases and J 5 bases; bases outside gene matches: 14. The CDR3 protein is CASRLPYPGLADNEQFF. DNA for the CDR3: TGCGCCAGCAGATTACCCTATCCGGGACTAGCTGACAATGAGCAGTTCTTC.

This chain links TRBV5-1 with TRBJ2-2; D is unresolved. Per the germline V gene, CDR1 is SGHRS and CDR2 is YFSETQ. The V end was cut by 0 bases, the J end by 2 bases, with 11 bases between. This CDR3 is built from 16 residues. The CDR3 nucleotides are TGCGCCAGCAGCTTGGAAGGGTCCCGAAACACCGGGGAGCTGTTTTTT. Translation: CASSLEGSRNTGELFF.

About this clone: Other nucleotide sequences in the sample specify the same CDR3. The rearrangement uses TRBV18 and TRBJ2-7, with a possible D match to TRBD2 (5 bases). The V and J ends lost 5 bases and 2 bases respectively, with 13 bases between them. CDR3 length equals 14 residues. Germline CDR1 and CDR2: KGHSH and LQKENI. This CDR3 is CASSSGGLPYEQYF. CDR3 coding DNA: TGTGCCAGCTCATCAGGAGGTTTACCCTACGAGCAGTACTTC.

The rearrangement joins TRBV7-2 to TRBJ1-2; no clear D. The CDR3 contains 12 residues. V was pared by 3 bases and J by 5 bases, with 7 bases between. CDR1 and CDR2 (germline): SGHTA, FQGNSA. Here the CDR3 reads CASSFSGYGYTF. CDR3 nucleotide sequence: TGTGCCAGCAGCTTCAGTGGGTATGGCTACACCTTC.

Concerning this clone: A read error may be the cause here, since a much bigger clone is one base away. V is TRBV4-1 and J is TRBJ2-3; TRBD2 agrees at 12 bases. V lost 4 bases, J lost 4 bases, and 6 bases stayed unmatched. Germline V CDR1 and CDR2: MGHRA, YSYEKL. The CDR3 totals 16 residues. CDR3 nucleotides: TGCGCCAGCAGCCCCCGACTAGCGGGAGTTGCAGATACGCAGTATTTT. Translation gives CASSPRLAGVADTQYF.

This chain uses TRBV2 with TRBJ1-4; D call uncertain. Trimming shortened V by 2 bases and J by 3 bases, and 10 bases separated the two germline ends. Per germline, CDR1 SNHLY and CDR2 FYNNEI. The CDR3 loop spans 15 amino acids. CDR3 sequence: CASSESPWSNEKLFF. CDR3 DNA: TGTGCCAGCAGTGAATCCCCCTGGTCTAATGAAAAACTGTTTTTT. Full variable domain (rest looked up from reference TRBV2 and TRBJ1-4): EPEVTQTPSHQVTQMGQEVILRCVPISNHLYFYWYRQILGQKVEFLVSFYNNEISEKSEIFDDQFSVERPDGSNFTLKIRSTKLEDSAMYFCASSESPWSNEKLFFGSGTQLSVL.

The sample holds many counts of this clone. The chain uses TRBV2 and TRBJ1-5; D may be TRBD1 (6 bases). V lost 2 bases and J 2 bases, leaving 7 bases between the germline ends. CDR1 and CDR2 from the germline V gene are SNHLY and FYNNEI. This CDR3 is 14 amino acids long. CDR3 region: CASSERGGNQPQHF. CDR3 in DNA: TGTGCCAGCAGTGAAAGGGGGGGCAATCAGCCCCAGCATTTT. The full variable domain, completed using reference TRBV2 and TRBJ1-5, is EPEVTQTPSHQVTQMGQEVILRCVPISNHLYFYWYRQILGQKVEFLVSFYNNEISEKSEIFDDQFSVERPDGSNFTLKIRSTKLEDSAMYFCASSERGGNQPQHFGDGTRLSIL.